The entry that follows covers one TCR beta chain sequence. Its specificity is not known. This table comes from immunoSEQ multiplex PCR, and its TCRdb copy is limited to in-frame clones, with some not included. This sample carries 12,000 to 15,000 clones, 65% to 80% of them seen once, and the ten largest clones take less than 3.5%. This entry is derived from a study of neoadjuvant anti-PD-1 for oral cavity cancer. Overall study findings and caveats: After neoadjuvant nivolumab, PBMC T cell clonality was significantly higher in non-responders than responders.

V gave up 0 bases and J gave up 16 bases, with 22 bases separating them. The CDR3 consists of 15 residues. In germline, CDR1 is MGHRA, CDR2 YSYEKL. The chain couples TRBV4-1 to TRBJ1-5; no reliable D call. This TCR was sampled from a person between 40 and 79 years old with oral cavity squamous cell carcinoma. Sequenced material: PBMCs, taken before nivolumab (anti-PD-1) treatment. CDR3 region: CASSQETLLYGPKHF. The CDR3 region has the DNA TGCGCCAGCAGCCAAGAAACGTTACTTTATGGACCCAAACATTTT.